This TCR beta chain derives from a study of shared clonotypes between healthy human individuals. CDR1 and CDR2 from the germline V gene are SGHTA and FQGNSA. The CDR3 length is 14 residues. V gave up 0 bases and J gave up 5 bases, with 8 bases separating them. Assay used: immunoSEQ multiplex PCR; TCRdb lists only in-frame clones, some missing. Among about 600,000 clones listed, roughly 97% were seen once. The TCR comes from a woman in her 30s in good health. The genes are TRBV7-2 and TRBJ2-1; unclear D gene. The material sequenced was naive CD4+ T cells sorted from blood. Subset reported: CD45RA+ positively selected. DNA of the CDR3: TGTGCCAGCAGCTTAGCGATGGTTAACAATGAGCAGTTCTTC. This sequence encodes CASSLAMVNNEQFF.